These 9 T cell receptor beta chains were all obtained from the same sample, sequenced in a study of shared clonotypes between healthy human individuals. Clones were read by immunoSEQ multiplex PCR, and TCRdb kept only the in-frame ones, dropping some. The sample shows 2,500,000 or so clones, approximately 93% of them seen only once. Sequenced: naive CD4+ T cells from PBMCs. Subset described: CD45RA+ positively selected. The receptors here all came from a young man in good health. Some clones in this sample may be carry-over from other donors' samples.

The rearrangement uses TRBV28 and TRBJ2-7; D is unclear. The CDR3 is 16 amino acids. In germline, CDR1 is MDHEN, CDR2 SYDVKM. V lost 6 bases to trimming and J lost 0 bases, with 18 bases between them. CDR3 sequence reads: CASRIVGTLNSYEQYF. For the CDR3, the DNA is TGTGCCAGCAGGATCGTAGGTACCCTCAACTCCTACGAGCAGTACTTC.

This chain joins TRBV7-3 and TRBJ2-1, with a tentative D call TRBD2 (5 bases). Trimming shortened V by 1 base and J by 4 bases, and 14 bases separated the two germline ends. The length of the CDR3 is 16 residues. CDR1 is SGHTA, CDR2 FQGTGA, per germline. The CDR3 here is CASSLNGLSTYNEQFF. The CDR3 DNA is TGTGCCAGCAGCTTAAACGGACTTTCCACATACAATGAGCAGTTCTTC.

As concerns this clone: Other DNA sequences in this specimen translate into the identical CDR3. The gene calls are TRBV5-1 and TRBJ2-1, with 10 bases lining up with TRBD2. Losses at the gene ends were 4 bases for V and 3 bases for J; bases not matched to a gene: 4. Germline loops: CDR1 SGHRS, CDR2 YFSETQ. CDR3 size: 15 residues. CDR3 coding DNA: TGCGCCAGCAGCGTTGGACTAGCGGACTACAATGAGCAGTTCTTC. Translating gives CASSVGLADYNEQFF.

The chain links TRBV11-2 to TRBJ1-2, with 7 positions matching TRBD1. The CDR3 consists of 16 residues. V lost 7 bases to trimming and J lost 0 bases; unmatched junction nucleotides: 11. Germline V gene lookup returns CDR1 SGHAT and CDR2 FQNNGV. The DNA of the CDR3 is TGTGCCAGCACCCCAGGGGGGGTCATAGCTAACTATGGCTACACCTTC. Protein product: CASTPGGVIANYGYTF.

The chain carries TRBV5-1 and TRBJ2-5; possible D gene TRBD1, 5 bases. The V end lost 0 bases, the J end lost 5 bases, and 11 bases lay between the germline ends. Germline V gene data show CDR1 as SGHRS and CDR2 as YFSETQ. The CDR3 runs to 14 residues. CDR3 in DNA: TGCGCCAGCAGCTTGGCGGCGGCAGGGGAGACCCAGTACTTC. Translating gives CASSLAAAGETQYF.

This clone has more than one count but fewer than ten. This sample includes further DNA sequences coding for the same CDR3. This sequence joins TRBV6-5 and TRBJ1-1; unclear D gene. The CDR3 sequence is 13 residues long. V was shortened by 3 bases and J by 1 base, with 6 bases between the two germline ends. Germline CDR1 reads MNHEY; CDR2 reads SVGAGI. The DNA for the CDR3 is TGTGCCAGCAGTTATAGTAGGAACACTGAAGCTTTCTTT. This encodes CASSYSRNTEAFF.

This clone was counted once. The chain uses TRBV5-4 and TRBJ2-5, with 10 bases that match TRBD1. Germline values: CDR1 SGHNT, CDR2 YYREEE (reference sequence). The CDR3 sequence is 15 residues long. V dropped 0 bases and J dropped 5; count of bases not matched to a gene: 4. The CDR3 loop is CASSLGGQGFETQYF. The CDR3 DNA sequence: TGTGCCAGCAGCTTGGGGGGACAGGGGTTCGAGACCCAGTACTTC.

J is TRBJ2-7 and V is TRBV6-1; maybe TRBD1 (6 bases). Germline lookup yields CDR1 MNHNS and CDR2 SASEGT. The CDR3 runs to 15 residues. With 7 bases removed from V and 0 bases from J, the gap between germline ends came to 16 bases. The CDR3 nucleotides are TGTGCCAGCAAGCTTGGGCAGGGGTCCTCCTACGAGCAGTACTTC. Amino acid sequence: CASKLGQGSSYEQYF.

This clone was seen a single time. The CDR3 sequence is CAWSSGHGANVLTF. CDR3 nucleotides: TGTGCCTGGAGTTCAGGGCACGGGGCCAACGTCCTGACTTTC. V and J are TRBV30 and TRBJ2-6, with D possibly TRBD1 on 5 matching bases. V was shortened by 2 bases and J by 4 bases, with 9 bases between the two germline ends. The CDR3 is 14 amino acids. CDR1 and CDR2 (germline): GTSNPN, SVGIG (reference sequence).